This TCR beta chain was profiled in a study of cytomegalovirus exposure and HLA in healthy donors. Study-wide findings and caveats: Owing to their indistinguishability, certain V segments, notably TRBV6-2 and TRBV6-3, were excluded. Analysis performed later found over 15,000 TCR beta sequences associated with HLA alleles at 0.05 false discovery rate.

Both 60 Vbeta primers and 13 Jbeta primers went into the PCR. Produced via immunoSEQ multiplex PCR; TCRdb's table is partial and in-frame only. Here the sample spans 150,000 to 180,000 clones, under 85% being singletons. This clone was counted a single time. Its antigen is unknown. All the people who gave samples were healthy bone marrow donors. This CDR3 has 16 residues. CDR1 is LNHDA, CDR2 SQIVND, per germline (reference sequence). V was pared by 7 bases and J by 0 bases, with 18 bases between. This TCR was recovered from a man aged 18 to 30 in good health and CMV-seronegative. The chain employs TRBV19 and TRBJ1-2; D ambiguous. The sequencing input was PBMCs. The CDR3 region has the DNA TGTGCCAGTATCGATCGCCCGGGAACCTCTAACTATGGCTACACCTTC. This encodes CASIDRPGTSNYGYTF.